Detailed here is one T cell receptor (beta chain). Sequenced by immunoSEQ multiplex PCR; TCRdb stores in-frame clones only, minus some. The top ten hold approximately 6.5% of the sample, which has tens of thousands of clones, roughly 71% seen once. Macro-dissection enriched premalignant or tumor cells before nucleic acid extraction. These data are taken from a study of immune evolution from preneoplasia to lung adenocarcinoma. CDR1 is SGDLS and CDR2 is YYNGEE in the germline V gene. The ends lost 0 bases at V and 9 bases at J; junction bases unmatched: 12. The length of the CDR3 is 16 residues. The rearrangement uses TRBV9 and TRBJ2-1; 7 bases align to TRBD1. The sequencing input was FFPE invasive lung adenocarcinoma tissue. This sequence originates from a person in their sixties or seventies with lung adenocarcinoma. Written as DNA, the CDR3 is TGTGCCAGCAGCGTAGCTATAACGGTGACAGGGACTGAGCAGTTCTTC. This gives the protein CASSVAITVTGTEQFF. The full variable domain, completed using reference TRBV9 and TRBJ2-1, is DSGVTQTPKHLITATGQRVTLRCSPRSGDLSVYWYQQSLDQGLQFLIQYYNGEERAKGNILERFSAQQFPDLHSELNLSSLELGDSALYFCASSVAITVTGTEQFFGPGTRLTVL.